This T cell receptor beta chain is from a study of cytomegalovirus exposure and HLA in healthy donors. Study as a whole: The use of the same platform for the 110 or so validation repertoires and the roughly 700 first-cohort repertoires was reported by a later analysis.

CDR3 length: 14 amino acids. Germline loops: CDR1 SNHLY, CDR2 FYNNEI. V was shortened by 4 bases and J by 2 bases, with 9 bases between the two germline ends. Study results and caveats: Reports indicated that the classifier achieved high specificity and sensitivity in diagnosing cytomegalovirus status. The study found most TCR sequences rare, yet found some public TCRs in many donors. Altogether, 150 to 200 TCR beta chains were recorded as cytomegalovirus-associated.

A word on this clone: The target antigen is unknown.

The method was immunoSEQ multiplex PCR; TCRdb's version includes in-frame clones alone and lacks a portion of them. The data show fewer than 400,000 clones, approximately 91% seen once. The sequencing sample was made of PBMCs. The chain combines TRBV2 with TRBJ1-3; a weak D match, TRBD1 (5 bases). The clonotype originates from a young man in good health and CMV-seronegative. CDR3 nucleotides: TGTGCCAGCAGTGGACAGACAGCTGGAAACACCATATATTTT. Translating gives CASSGQTAGNTIYF.